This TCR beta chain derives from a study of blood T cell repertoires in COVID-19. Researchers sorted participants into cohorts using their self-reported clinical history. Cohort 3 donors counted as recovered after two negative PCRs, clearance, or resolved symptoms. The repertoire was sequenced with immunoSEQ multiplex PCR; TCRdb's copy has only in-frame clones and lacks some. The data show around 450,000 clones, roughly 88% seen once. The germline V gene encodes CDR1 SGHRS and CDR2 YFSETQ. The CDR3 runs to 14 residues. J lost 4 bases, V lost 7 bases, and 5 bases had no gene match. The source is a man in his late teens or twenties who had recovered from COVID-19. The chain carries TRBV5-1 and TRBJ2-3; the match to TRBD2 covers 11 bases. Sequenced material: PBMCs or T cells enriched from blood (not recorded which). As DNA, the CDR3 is TGCGCCAGCTTAGCGGGAGGGCCGGCAGATACGCAGTATTTT. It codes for CASLAGGPADTQYF.